What follows are 11 T cell receptor beta chains derived from one specimen sequenced in a study of CD8 T cells in ankylosing spondylitis. TCRdb re-called the 5' RACE reads with MiXCR, one entry per CDR3 protein. The table records under 150,000 distinct CDR3 sequences, approximately 9.9% of them present only once. The specimen sequenced was blood, either unsorted or a sorted T cell fraction (not recorded which). All receptors derive from a male donor with ankylosing spondylitis or in good health (not recorded which).

Concerning this clonotype itself: At one boundary the junction diverges from the germline segment, which might be a read error. The V call is TRBV4-2, the J call TRBJ2-3; no clear D. The CDR3 contains 16 residues. CDR1 and CDR2 (germline): LGHNA, YNFKEQ. The CDR3 spells CAISQDDGTYTDTQYF. CDR3 sequence (DNA): TGTGCCATCAGCCAAGATGACGGAACATACACAGATACGCAGTATTTT.

This clonotype occurred many times. Here the CDR3 DNA reads TGCGCCAGCAGCTTGGATTTCCTAACTAACTATGGCTACACCTTC. This sequence encodes CASSLDFLTNYGYTF. V is TRBV5-1 and J is TRBJ1-2; D call uncertain. Trimming took off 0 bases at V and 0 bases at J, with 9 bases between the two ends. The CDR3 is 15 residues long. From germline, CDR1 is SGHRS and CDR2 YFSETQ.

This clonotype has ten or more counts. V and J are TRBV5-1 and TRBJ2-1; TRBD2 agrees at 9 bases. The CDR3 consists of 15 residues. V was pared by 1 base and J by 4 bases, with 3 bases of the junction left unmatched. Germline loops: CDR1 SGHRS, CDR2 YFSETQ. CDR3 bases: TGCGCCAGCAGCTTGAGGCTAGCGGGATACAATGAGCAGTTCTTC. Encoded protein: CASSLRLAGYNEQFF.

In its sample, this clonotype was seen many times. The chain couples TRBV7-2 to TRBJ2-7, with D possibly matching TRBD2 (6 bases). The V gene lost 1 base and the J gene lost 3 bases, with 13 bases spanning the gap. The CDR3 sequence is 15 residues long. Germline V gene lookup returns CDR1 SGHTA and CDR2 FQGNSA. CDR3 nucleotides: TGTGCCAGCAGCTTAGATGCGGGGCTGGGCTACGAGCAGTACTTC. The encoded protein is CASSLDAGLGYEQYF.

This clonotype was seen ten or more times. The chain recombines TRBV7-9 with TRBJ2-1; D is unresolved. Germline-derived CDR1 and CDR2 are SEHNR and FQNEAQ (reference sequence). V gave up 4 bases and J gave up 8 bases, with 9 bases separating them. The CDR3 runs to 12 residues. The CDR3 sequence is CASSSGSHEQFF. The CDR3 DNA follows: TGTGCCAGCAGCTCGGGCTCTCATGAGCAGTTCTTC. The variable domain in full, with the rest retrieved from reference TRBV7-9 and TRBJ2-1, is DTGVSQNPRHKITKRGQNVTFRCDPISEHNRLYWYRQTLGQGPEFLTYFQNEAQLEKSRLLSDRFSAERPKGSFSTLEIQRTEQGDSAMYLCASSSGSHEQFFGPGTRLTVL.

The sample holds a few counts of this clonotype. The chain carries TRBV7-2 and TRBJ1-2; D is ambiguous. V was cut by 1 base and J by 3 bases, with 12 bases left in between. Germline loops: CDR1 SGHTA, CDR2 FQGNSA. The CDR3 runs 15 residues. CDR3: CASSLVPGEYYGYTF. CDR3 sequence (DNA): TGTGCCAGCAGCTTAGTCCCAGGAGAGTACTATGGCTACACCTTC.

This clonotype was detected only a few times. This chain connects TRBV28 to TRBJ2-4; no firm D call. CDR3 size: 11 residues. V was pared by 6 bases and J by 5 bases, with 5 bases between. Germline-derived CDR1 and CDR2 are MDHEN and SYDVKM. The CDR3 DNA is TGTGCCAGCAGACGGCAAAACATTCAGTACTTC. It is translated as CASRRQNIQYF.

V and J are TRBV3-1 and TRBJ2-1; D is tentatively TRBD1 or TRBD2 (5 bases each). The germline V gene encodes CDR1 LGHDT and CDR2 YNNKEL (reference sequence). V lost 4 bases and J 8 bases, leaving 21 bases between the germline ends. CDR3 size: 16 residues. This CDR3 reads CASSPTGTKLWDEQFF. The CDR3 nucleotides read TGTGCCAGCAGCCCTACCGGGACGAAATTATGGGATGAGCAGTTCTTC.

This clonotype was found many times. The chain links TRBV9 to TRBJ2-5, with 7 bases fitting TRBD2. J was trimmed by 3 bases and V by 3 bases; bases with no gene match: 11. This CDR3 has 16 residues. Germline V gene sequence: CDR1 SGDLS, CDR2 YYNGEE. Here the CDR3 DNA reads TGTGCCAGCAGCGCCCAAGGCGGGGGAACTAAAGAGACCCAGTACTTC. Encoded protein: CASSAQGGGTKETQYF.

This clonotype was observed many times. The rearrangement links TRBV7-2 to TRBJ2-3; 11 nucleotides align to TRBD1. V was clipped by 7 bases and J by 5 bases; unmatched bases: 8. The length of the CDR3 is 15 residues. Germline CDR1 SGHTA, CDR2 FQGNSA. CDR3 residues: CASTNGQGARDTQYF. CDR3 DNA: TGTGCCAGCACCAACGGACAGGGGGCTCGAGATACGCAGTATTTT.

This clonotype was counted at least ten times. The chain uses TRBV18 and TRBJ2-5; D is unclear. The CDR3 consists of 14 residues. V lost 4 bases and J 5 bases, leaving 14 bases between the germline ends. CDR1 and CDR2 (germline): KGHSH, LQKENI. In DNA, the CDR3 is TGTGCCAGCTCACTACTTGACCGTACCGAGACCCAGTACTTC. It specifies CASSLLDRTETQYF.